Shown below are 20 T cell receptor beta chains from a single sample sequenced in a study of cytomegalovirus exposure and HLA in healthy donors. The PCR had 60 Vbeta and 13 Jbeta primers. TCRdb's table, derived via immunoSEQ multiplex PCR, lists solely in-frame clones and lacks some. This table holds around 160,000 clones, around 68% found once. The sequenced material came from PBMCs. Source of these receptors: a middle-aged woman in good health and CMV-seropositive.

In this sample, this clone turned up once. The chain links TRBV19 to TRBJ2-5, with 7 positions matching TRBD1. Trimming cost V 5 bases and J 4 bases; bases outside gene matches: 13. The CDR3 runs to 16 residues. The germline V gene encodes CDR1 LNHDA and CDR2 SQIVND (reference sequence). DNA of the CDR3: TGTGCCAGTAGTCCCCGAGAGGGGGCAGGAGGAGAGACCCAGTACTTC. This sequence encodes CASSPREGAGGETQYF.

In the case of this clone: The junction and the germline gene differ at one end; a read error may be behind it. The V call is TRBV29-1, the J call TRBJ1-2; maybe TRBD1 (6 bases). Germline CDR1 reads SQVTM; CDR2 reads ANQGSEA. CDR3 size: 13 residues. Written as DNA, the CDR3 is TGCAGCGTTTCTGAAACAGGGTTGGGTGGCTACCCCTTC. Its protein is CSVSETGLGGYPF.

The rearrangement uses TRBV7-2 and TRBJ2-3, with TRBD2 as a possible D gene (5 bases). Germline V gene sequence: CDR1 SGHTA, CDR2 FQGNSA. CDR3 length: 15 amino acids. Trimming shortened V by 1 base and J by 3 bases, and 11 bases separated the two germline ends. DNA for the CDR3: TGTGCCAGCAGCTTAGAAGGTCTAGCAACAGATACGCAGTATTTT. It translates to CASSLEGLATDTQYF.

The chain links TRBV7-3 to TRBJ2-7; maybe TRBD1 (6 bases). Trimming removed 5 bases at V and 12 bases at J, with 20 bases between. CDR1 SGHTA and CDR2 FQGTGA come from the germline V gene. The CDR3 runs to 13 residues. The CDR3 region has the DNA TGTGCCAGCAGCCCGACGGTTGGGGGCGCCCCGTACTTC. Amino acid sequence: CASSPTVGGAPYF.

The chain links TRBV5-1 to TRBJ2-1; possibly TRBD2 for D (6 bases). Germline values: CDR1 SGHRS, CDR2 YFSETQ. CDR3 length: 15 residues. The ends were cut back, 6 bases at V and 0 bases at J, with 13 bases in the middle. CDR3 DNA: TGCGCCAGCACGGACGCGGGACCCTCCTACAATGAGCAGTTCTTC. This codes for CASTDAGPSYNEQFF.

The V gene is TRBV10-1, the J gene TRBJ2-7; the D is unclear. The germline V gene has CDR1 WNHNN and CDR2 SYGVQD (reference sequence). The V and J ends lost 3 bases and 0 bases respectively, with 12 bases between them. The CDR3 is 15 amino acids. The CDR3 here is CASSDDCRASYEQYF. The CDR3 bases are TGCGCCAGCAGTGATGATTGTAGAGCCTCCTACGAGCAGTACTTC.

V usage is TRBV7-3 and J usage is TRBJ2-3, with D perhaps TRBD2 (5 bases). The germline V gene encodes CDR1 SGHTA and CDR2 FQGTGA. CDR3 length: 15 amino acids. V lost 2 bases and J 3 bases, leaving 12 bases between the germline ends. CDR3 loop: CASSLQAGVTDTQYF. The CDR3 DNA follows: TGTGCCAGCAGCTTACAGGCGGGCGTGACAGATACGCAGTATTTT.

This rearrangement joins TRBV18 to TRBJ2-7, with D perhaps TRBD2 (6 bases). CDR3 length: 12 residues. The V and J ends lost 0 bases and 6 bases respectively, with 6 bases between them. From germline, CDR1 is KGHSH and CDR2 LQKENI. Written as DNA, the CDR3 is TGTGCCAGCTCACCACCTAGCGGCGAGCAGTACTTC. Amino acids: CASSPPSGEQYF.

The chain couples TRBV5-1 to TRBJ2-1; D perhaps matches TRBD1 (6 bases). V lost 2 bases and J lost 4, with 7 bases in between. The CDR3 consists of 13 residues. CDR1 SGHRS and CDR2 YFSETQ come from the germline V gene. This CDR3 reads CASSLGQYNEQFF. The CDR3 bases are TGCGCCAGCAGCTTAGGACAGTACAATGAGCAGTTCTTC. The full variable domain, with the rest looked up from reference TRBV5-1 and TRBJ2-1, is KAGVTQTPRYLIKTRGQQVTLSCSPISGHRSVSWYQQTPGQGLQFLFEYFSETQRNKGNFPGRFSGRQFSNSRSEMNVSTLELGDSALYLCASSLGQYNEQFFGPGTRLTVL.

The genes are TRBV9 and TRBJ1-2, with 9 positions matching TRBD1. CDR1 and CDR2 from the germline V gene are SGDLS and YYNGEE. The CDR3 contains 15 residues. The V gene end was trimmed by 1 base and the J gene end by 4 bases; junction bases not matched to a gene: 5. In nucleotides, the CDR3 is TGTGCCAGCAGCGTAACAGGGGGCGCGGGCTATGGCTACACCTTC. It is translated as CASSVTGGAGYGYTF.

This clone occurred a few times. Here the CDR3 reads CASGMGKTGTALRTEAFF. The CDR3 DNA is TGTGCCAGCGGCATGGGAAAAACCGGGACTGCGCTTCGGACTGAAGCTTTCTTT. The chain joins TRBV25-1 to TRBJ1-1, with a weak D call TRBD1 (5 bases). Looked up from germline, CDR1 is MGHDK and CDR2 is SYGVNS. Trimming cost V 8 bases and J 5 bases, with 30 bases left between them. This CDR3 contains 18 residues.

CDR3 in DNA: TGTGCCAGTAGTATAGGGACCGGACAGGGGGACTCCTACGAGCAGTACTTC. Protein product: CASSIGTGQGDSYEQYF. The chain joins TRBV19 to TRBJ2-7; 10 positions match TRBD1. Germline V gene sequence: CDR1 LNHDA, CDR2 SQIVND (reference sequence). The CDR3 has 17 amino acids. The V and J ends lost 1 base and 0 bases, in that order; junction bases with no gene match: 6.

This chain connects TRBV9 to TRBJ2-7; tentative D call: TRBD2 (7 bases). The V gene lost 2 bases and the J gene lost 9 bases, with 12 bases spanning the gap. This CDR3 is built from 12 residues. The germline gives CDR1 SGDLS, CDR2 YYNGEE. The CDR3 DNA reads TGTGCCAGCAGCGTCGAGGGGGGGAGGCAGTACTTC. Translation gives CASSVEGGRQYF.

The rearrangement joins TRBV5-5 to TRBJ2-7; D perhaps matches TRBD2 (5 bases). CDR3 length: 14 amino acids. Germline CDR1 is SGHKS and CDR2 is YYEKEE (reference sequence). The V and J ends lost 1 base and 6 bases respectively, with 14 bases between them. The chain's CDR3 is CASSLSGSPREQYF. CDR3 nucleotide sequence: TGTGCCAGCAGCTTGTCGGGATCCCCACGCGAGCAGTACTTC.

V gene TRBV4-1 combines with J gene TRBJ2-2, with D tentatively TRBD2 (7 bases). Trimming cost V 0 bases and J 1 base, with 12 bases left between them. Looked up from germline, CDR1 is MGHRA and CDR2 is YSYEKL. The CDR3 contains 17 residues. The CDR3 protein is CASSQDRGAGNTGELFF. Here the CDR3 DNA reads TGCGCCAGCAGCCAAGACCGGGGGGCGGGGAACACCGGGGAGCTGTTTTTT.

The genes are TRBV4-3 and TRBJ1-2, with unresolved D. Trimming cost V 0 bases and J 3 bases, with 11 bases left between them. There are 15 residues in the CDR3. Germline V lookup: CDR1 LGHNA, CDR2 YSLEER. The CDR3 coding sequence is TGCGCCAGCAGCCAAGAGCGGACTTTTGACTATGGCTACACCTTC. This sequence encodes CASSQERTFDYGYTF.

The V and J genes are TRBV7-2 and TRBJ2-1; 12 bases match TRBD2. The CDR3 covers 15 residues. Germline V gives CDR1 SGHTA, CDR2 FQGNSA. V dropped 3 bases and J dropped 7; count of bases not matched to a gene: 4. In DNA, the CDR3 is TGTGCCAGCAGCTTGACTAGCGGGAGTACAAATGAGCAGTTCTTC. The encoded protein is CASSLTSGSTNEQFF.

The rearrangement uses TRBV5-8 and TRBJ2-1, with D tentatively TRBD2 (6 bases). Germline V gene lookup returns CDR1 SGHTS and CDR2 YDEGEE. Trimming shortened V by 0 bases and J by 9 bases, and 10 bases separated the two germline ends. The CDR3 extends over 13 amino acids. CDR3 residues: CASSLGFGGEQFF. As DNA, the CDR3 is TGTGCCAGCAGCTTGGGTTTCGGGGGTGAGCAGTTCTTC.

For this clone: Mismatch with germline at one junction end may stem from a read error. The chain joins TRBV5-4 to TRBJ1-2; D unclear. CDR1 and CDR2 (germline): SGHNT, YYREEE (reference sequence). The CDR3 has 14 residues. CDR3 sequence (DNA): TGTGCCAGCAGCTTGGAGTTCCGCGGCTATGGCTACCCCTTC. Protein: CASSLEFRGYGYPF.

In this sample, this clone turned up a few times. This chain connects TRBV5-6 to TRBJ2-2; D is possibly TRBD2 (5 bases). The germline V gene encodes CDR1 SGHDT and CDR2 YYEEEE. The length of the CDR3 is 15 residues. The V end was cut by 3 bases, the J end by 5 bases, with 14 bases between. CDR3 loop: CASSYTRLSTGELFF. CDR3 DNA sequence: TGTGCCAGCAGCTACACTAGGCTCTCGACCGGGGAGCTGTTTTTT.